Listed below are T cell receptor beta chains from one sample, sequenced in a study of blood T cell repertoires in COVID-19. Data came from immunoSEQ multiplex PCR; TCRdb stores just in-frame clones and leaves some out. The sample shows roughly 72,000 clones, about four fifths of them seen only once. Sequencing input: peripheral blood. The receptor source for this set is a man in his sixties or seventies who had recovered from COVID-19. CDR3s include the opening cysteine and the closing phenylalanine or tryptophan. Fields, in order: V gene, D gene, clone size, J gene, CDR3 DNA, CDR3 protein. A D gene is named only where the DNA matches it firmly. Expanded clones get a size class; other rows say once, few or many, or leave the size out.

V: TRBV30
D: -
size: -
J: TRBJ2-5
DNA: TGTGCCTGGAGTGCTTCGCGAGAGACCCAGTACTTC
CDR3: CAWSASRETQYF

V: TRBV7-9
D: TRBD1
size: -
J: TRBJ2-7
DNA: TGTGCCAGCAGCAAACAGGGGACCTACGAGCAGTACTTC
CDR3: CASSKQGTYEQYF

V: TRBV6-2/TRBV6-3
D: TRBD1
size: few
J: TRBJ1-5
DNA: TGTGCCAGCAGTTACGGGGGAGGACAGGGGAATCAGCCCCAGCATTTT
CDR3: CASSYGGGQGNQPQHF

V: TRBV7-9
D: TRBD1
size: -
J: TRBJ1-2
DNA: TGTGCCAGCAGCTTAGACGTGCTTGGACAGGCTAACTATGGCTACACCTTC
CDR3: CASSLDVLGQANYGYTF

V: TRBV11-3
D: TRBD1
size: -
J: TRBJ2-5
DNA: TGTGCCAGCAGCCAGAGATCGGGACAGGGGGAAGAGACCCAGTACTTC
CDR3: CASSQRSGQGEETQYF

V: TRBV18
D: TRBD1
size: -
J: TRBJ2-3
DNA: TGTGCCAGCTCACTCGAGGGACAGAGCCAAGATACGCAGTATTTT
CDR3: CASSLEGQSQDTQYF

V: TRBV19
D: TRBD1
size: -
J: TRBJ1-4
DNA: TGTGCCAGTAGCCCCAGGGGGCGAGGAGAAAAACTGTTTTTT
CDR3: CASSPRGRGEKLFF

V: TRBV5-1
D: -
size: many
J: TRBJ2-7
DNA: TGCGCCAGCAGCTTGGGTGGTCAAAGAGGATCCTACGAGCAGTACTTC
CDR3: CASSLGGQRGSYEQYF

V: TRBV19
D: TRBD1
size: few
J: TRBJ1-2
DNA: TGTGCCAGTAGTACCGACAGGGTCAGCAACTATGGCTACACCTTC
CDR3: CASSTDRVSNYGYTF

V: TRBV7-2
D: -
size: -
J: TRBJ1-5
DNA: TGTGCCAGCAGCTCAACAGCTGTCGGGACCCAGCATTTT
CDR3: CASSSTAVGTQHF

V: TRBV6-1
D: TRBD2
size: -
J: TRBJ2-1
DNA: TGTGCCAGCAGTGACGGACTAGCGGGGATTAGTACGGGGTTTCACAATGAGCAGTTCTTC
CDR3: CASSDGLAGISTGFHNEQFF

V: TRBV19
D: TRBD1
size: -
J: TRBJ1-1
DNA: TGTGCCAGTATGCTCAAACAGGGGATGAACACTGAAGCTTTCTTT
CDR3: CASMLKQGMNTEAFF

V: TRBV7-2
D: -
size: -
J: TRBJ2-3
DNA: TGTGCCAGCAGCTTCCAGCGCGGGGTCTCCAGCACAGATACGCAGTATTTT
CDR3: CASSFQRGVSSTDTQYF

V: TRBV7-9
D: -
size: -
J: TRBJ1-1
DNA: TGTGCCAGCAGCCAGGATAACACTGAAGCTTTCTTT
CDR3: CASSQDNTEAFF

V: TRBV5-1
D: TRBD1
size: many
J: TRBJ2-2
DNA: TGCGCCAGCAGCTTGGCCGGGACAGGGCGGCTCCAAACCGGGGAGCTGTTTTTT
CDR3: CASSLAGTGRLQTGELFF

V: TRBV3-1/TRBV3-2
D: -
size: -
J: TRBJ1-1
DNA: TGTGCCAGCAGCCAAGAGTGGGGGCCTGAAGCTTTCTTT
CDR3: CASSQEWGPEAFF

V: TRBV18
D: -
size: -
J: TRBJ2-1
DNA: TGTGCCAGCTCACGACAGGCCAGGGGCAATGAGCAGTTCTTC
CDR3: CASSRQARGNEQFF

V: TRBV5-1
D: -
size: -
J: TRBJ2-6
DNA: TGCGCCAGCAGCTTAATGTCAGGGCTAGGGGCCAACGTCCTGACTTTC
CDR3: CASSLMSGLGANVLTF

V: TRBV19
D: -
size: once
J: TRBJ1-4
DNA: TGTGCCAGTAGTATAGATCCCCAATTCAAAACTAATGAAAAACTGTTTTTT
CDR3: CASSIDPQFKTNEKLFF

V: TRBV7-2
D: -
size: -
J: TRBJ2-3
DNA: TGTGCCAGCAGCCGCGGCGGGGGCACAGATACGCAGTATTTT
CDR3: CASSRGGGTDTQYF

V: TRBV9
D: TRBD2
size: -
J: TRBJ2-2
DNA: TGTGCCAGCAGCGAACGTAACTCCCTCACTAGCGGTATTTTAGGGGAAACCGGGGAGCTGTTTTTT
CDR3: CASSERNSLTSGILGETGELFF

V: TRBV7-2
D: -
size: few
J: TRBJ2-7
DNA: TGTGCCAGCAGCTTAGGGCTCGACTCCTACGAGCAGTACTTC
CDR3: CASSLGLDSYEQYF

V: TRBV6-5
D: TRBD2
size: -
J: TRBJ2-7
DNA: TGTGCCAGCACGACCGGGACTAGTAATGGCGAGCAGTACTTC
CDR3: CASTTGTSNGEQYF

V: TRBV5-1
D: -
size: few
J: TRBJ1-5
DNA: TGCGCCAGCAGCTTGGGAGGTAATAGCAATCAGCCCCAGCATTTT
CDR3: CASSLGGNSNQPQHF

V: TRBV5-4
D: TRBD1
size: -
J: TRBJ2-2
DNA: TGTGCCAGCAGCTTCGCGGGACAGGGGGCCTTCGGGGAGCTGTTTTTT
CDR3: CASSFAGQGAFGELFF

V: TRBV6-2/TRBV6-3
D: TRBD1
size: -
J: TRBJ1-2
DNA: TGTGCCAGCAGTTATACCGGGACAGGCTATGGCTACACCTTC
CDR3: CASSYTGTGYGYTF

V: TRBV9
D: -
size: -
J: TRBJ2-1
DNA: TGTGCCAGCGCGACGGGGCAGGGGTACAATGAGCAGTTCTTC
CDR3: CASATGQGYNEQFF

V: TRBV3-1/TRBV3-2
D: TRBD2
size: few
J: TRBJ2-7
DNA: TGTGCCAGCACCCAGACCGGGACTAGCGGGTCTTCCTCCTACGAGCAGTACTTC
CDR3: CASTQTGTSGSSSYEQYF

V: TRBV28
D: -
size: -
J: TRBJ2-7
DNA: TGTGCCAGCAGTTTCCAGGGCCCCTACGAGCAGTACTTC
CDR3: CASSFQGPYEQYF